This T cell receptor beta chain was found in a study of blood T cells in healthy people across ages. Study findings and constraints: It was not known whether donors were CMV positive (a possible confounder of expanded clonotype changes).

Remarks on this clonotype: Its antigen is undetermined.

The authors ran a second PCR of 7 to 11 cycles using a sample-barcoded 5' primer and a J-beta primer mix. TCRdb re-called the 5' RACE reads through MiXCR, storing one row per CDR3 protein. The table records about 2 million distinct CDR3 sequences, about 49% of them present only once. Sequences were obtained from blood. The source of this sequence is a middle-aged woman in good health.

The CDR3 coding sequence is TGTGCCAGCAGTATGCTAGCGGCGGTTAGCACAGATACGCAGTATTTT. Amino acid sequence: CASSMLAAVSTDTQYF. J is TRBJ2-3 and V is TRBV6-1, with 7 bases aligning to TRBD2. V lost 5 bases, J lost 0 bases, and 8 bases stayed unmatched. CDR3 length equals 16 residues. CDR1 is MNHNS, CDR2 SASEGT, per germline.